The 30 T cell receptor beta chains given below trace back to one sample, sequenced in a study of shared clonotypes between healthy human individuals (dated by TCRdb to the early 2020s). Receptor libraries were prepared by the immunoSEQ multiplex PCR assay. The source is immuneACCESS, and TCRdb retained only in-frame sequences with V and J called. Part of the clones is not carried over; for the studies checked, unresolved V genes explain less than half of this, and the remainder is unexplained. This sample gives roughly 700,000 clones in total; around two thirds of them show up just once. The top ten clones comprise around 1.6% of the sample. The sequenced material came from memory CD4+ T cells sorted from blood. In light of the paper, this sample's cell subset or site label describes: CD45RA-negative fraction. The source of these receptors is a woman aged 25 to 45 in good health.

The V gene is TRBV2, the J gene TRBJ2-5; 8 nucleotides match TRBD2. The germline V gene encodes CDR1 SNHLY and CDR2 FYNNEI. With V trimmed by 7 bases and J by 5 bases, 12 bases remained unmatched. The CDR3 totals 15 residues. Written as DNA, the CDR3 is TGTGCCAGCAAAGGGGGGGCCCCGGGAGGGGAGACCCAGTACTTC. Translated: CASKGGAPGGETQYF.

The chain joins TRBV6-1 to TRBJ2-2; D gene uncertain. V was pared by 6 bases and J by 5 bases, with 16 bases between. Germline CDR1 MNHNS, CDR2 SASEGT. The CDR3 totals 15 residues. Here the CDR3 reads CASRELGIITGELFF. CDR3 nucleotides: TGTGCCAGCAGGGAACTGGGCATAATAACCGGGGAGCTGTTTTTT.

This clone was recorded only once. This chain joins TRBV28 and TRBJ2-3; TRBD2 matches at 9 bases. The V gene's germline CDR1 is MDHEN and CDR2 SYDVKM. The CDR3 is 14 amino acids. Trimming took 9 bases from V and 3 from J; bases not matched to a gene: 7. In DNA form, the CDR3 reads TGTGCCAGTGAGAATAGCGGGAGAACAGATACGCAGTATTTT. This codes for CASENSGRTDTQYF.

This chain uses TRBV12-2 with TRBJ2-7. TRBV12-2 is termed a pseudogene. The CDR3 runs 15 residues. CDR3 sequence: CASPSGRFPVGEQYF. Written as DNA, the CDR3 is TGTGCAAGTCCCTCGGGGCGGTTCCCGGTGGGCGAGCAGTACTTC.

This clone was seen a single time. V is TRBV6-6 and J is TRBJ1-2, with D unclear. The CDR3 runs to 15 residues. V was shortened by 2 bases and J by 0 bases, with 10 bases between the two germline ends. Germline V gene lookup returns CDR1 MNHNY and CDR2 SVGAGI (reference sequence). The CDR3 sequence is CASSYDGLTNYGYTF. CDR3 coding DNA: TGTGCCAGCAGTTACGACGGGTTAACTAACTATGGCTACACCTTC.

Many counts were recorded for this clone. The genes are TRBV27 and TRBJ2-1; TRBD1 agrees at 9 bases. The CDR3 loop spans 12 amino acids. After removal of 8 bases from V and 6 bases from J, the junction contained 2 bases not matched to a gene. CDR1 MNHEY and CDR2 SMNVEV come from the germline V gene (reference sequence). The CDR3 DNA reads as TGTGCCAGCGGGACAGGGATCAATGAGCAGTTCTTC. It specifies CASGTGINEQFF.

The chain links TRBV4-1 to TRBJ2-5; TRBD1 agrees at 9 bases. Losses at the gene ends were 4 bases for V and 3 bases for J; bases not matched to a gene: 6. The germline CDR1 and CDR2 sequences are MGHRA and YSYEKL. The CDR3 has 15 residues. CDR3 loop: CASSRPGQGEETQYF. CDR3 bases: TGCGCCAGCAGCCGACCGGGACAGGGAGAAGAGACCCAGTACTTC.

The rearrangement joins TRBV5-4 to TRBJ1-4; D is possibly TRBD1 (5 bases). V lost 0 bases and J lost 6, with 12 bases in between. CDR1 and CDR2 from the germline V gene are SGHNT and YYREEE (reference sequence). The CDR3 sequence is 15 residues long. The CDR3: CASSLDGGSDEKLFF. The CDR3 coding sequence is TGTGCCAGCAGCTTGGATGGGGGAAGTGATGAAAAACTGTTTTTT.

The chain links TRBV28 to TRBJ2-3; 7 bases align to TRBD2. The V and J ends lost 6 bases and 2 bases, in that order; junction bases with no gene match: 5. Germline V gene data show CDR1 as MDHEN and CDR2 as SYDVKM. The CDR3 extends over 14 amino acids. The CDR3 is CASSRAGDTDTQYF. As DNA, the CDR3 is TGTGCCAGCAGCCGGGCGGGAGACACAGATACGCAGTATTTT.

V is TRBV7-9 and J is TRBJ2-3; D ambiguous. In germline, CDR1 is SEHNR, CDR2 FQNEAQ (reference sequence). CDR3 length: 14 amino acids. Deletions cut 4 bases from V and 0 bases from J, with 8 bases between. The CDR3 here is CASSSLSSTDTQYF. The DNA of the CDR3 is TGTGCCAGCAGCTCCCTTTCTAGCACAGATACGCAGTATTTT.

This clone was observed a handful of times. The J gene is TRBJ2-2, the V gene TRBV7-9, with D maybe TRBD1 (7 bases). V shed 6 bases and J shed 6 bases, with 20 bases lying between them. From germline, CDR1 is SEHNR and CDR2 FQNEAQ (reference sequence). CDR3 size: 16 residues. The CDR3 nucleotides read TGTGCCAGCAGTTTTGCGGGACAGAGGATGTCCGGGGAGCTGTTTTTT. It is translated as CASSFAGQRMSGELFF.

The table lists this clone with a count of one. The chain recombines TRBV7-2 with TRBJ2-1; 14 bases align to TRBD2. Looked up from germline, CDR1 is SGHTA and CDR2 is FQGNSA. This CDR3 has 16 residues. V lost 2 bases and J lost 8; bases outside the gene matches: 5. The CDR3 coding sequence is TGTGCCAGCAGCTTACAGTGGGGACTAGCGGGAGATGAGCAGTTCTTC. Translation gives CASSLQWGLAGDEQFF.

J is TRBJ2-1 and V is TRBV19, with TRBD1 matching over 7 bases. The CDR3 runs 13 residues. Germline loops: CDR1 LNHDA, CDR2 SQIVND (reference sequence). Unmatched junction bases numbered 2, after V lost 4 bases and J lost 5 bases. The DNA for the CDR3 is TGTGCCAGTAGTACAGGGACAGACAATGAGCAGTTCTTC. Protein: CASSTGTDNEQFF.

This clone was counted between two and nine times. This chain connects TRBV28 to TRBJ2-7, with 11 nucleotides matching TRBD2. Germline V CDR1 and CDR2: MDHEN, SYDVKM. The V segment lost 7 bases and the J segment 2 bases; nucleotides outside the gene matches: 10. The CDR3 has 16 amino acids. The CDR3 DNA follows: TGTGCCAGCACCTCACCCGGGACTAGCGGCACCTACGAGCAGTACTTC. Its translation: CASTSPGTSGTYEQYF. Filled out from reference TRBV28 and TRBJ2-7, the complete variable domain reads DVKVTQSSRYLVKRTGEKVFLECVQDMDHENMFWYRQDPGLGLRLIYFSYDVKMKEKGDIPEGYSVSREKKERFSLILESASTNQTSMYLCASTSPGTSGTYEQYFGPGTRLTVT.

The rearrangement links TRBV30 to TRBJ1-5, with unresolved D. The CDR3 runs 13 residues. CDR1 is GTSNPN and CDR2 is SVGIG in the germline V gene (reference sequence). The ends were cut back, 0 bases at V and 7 bases at J, with 10 bases in the middle. The CDR3 DNA reads as TGTGCCTGGAGTGTTTCAGAGTACCAGCCCCAGCATTTT. This sequence encodes CAWSVSEYQPQHF.

The rearrangement links TRBV28 to TRBJ2-1; possibly TRBD2 for D (6 bases). V lost 6 bases, J lost 9 bases, and 12 bases lay in between. This CDR3 region has 12 residues. In germline, CDR1 is MDHEN, CDR2 SYDVKM. The CDR3 loop reads CASSLLAGEQFF. In DNA form, the CDR3 reads TGTGCCAGCAGCCTACTAGCCGGTGAGCAGTTCTTC. Full variable domain (outside the CDR3, taken from reference TRBV28 and TRBJ2-1): DVKVTQSSRYLVKRTGEKVFLECVQDMDHENMFWYRQDPGLGLRLIYFSYDVKMKEKGDIPEGYSVSREKKERFSLILESASTNQTSMYLCASSLLAGEQFFGPGTRLTVL.

Details on this clone: A much more abundant neighbour one base away suggests this may be a read error. The genes are TRBV11-3 and TRBJ2-3, with 8 bases that match TRBD2. The V and J ends lost 2 bases and 3 bases, in that order; junction bases with no gene match: 1. The CDR3 extends over 14 amino acids. Per germline, CDR1 SGHNT and CDR2 YENEEA. CDR3 sequence reads: CASSLSGRTDTQYF. In DNA, the CDR3 is TGTGCCAGCAGCTTAAGCGGGAGAACAGATACGCAGTATTTT.

The chain carries TRBV25-1 and TRBJ2-5; 11 positions agree with TRBD2. The J call may be wrong; the DNA end is better matched by TRBJ2-7. The CDR3 is 14 amino acids. Germline V gene sequence: CDR1 MGHDK, CDR2 SYGVNS. DNA of the CDR3: TGTGCCAGCAGGGCGACTAGCGGGACCAACGAGCAGTACTTC. Protein: CASRATSGTNEQYF.

This chain connects TRBV6-5 to TRBJ1-3; D remains unclear. The CDR3 has 15 amino acids. Germline V gene lookup returns CDR1 MNHEY and CDR2 SVGAGI. V dropped 2 bases and J dropped 4 bases, with 12 bases sitting between them. CDR3 amino acids: CASSYEPRPGNTIYF. In nucleotides, the CDR3 is TGTGCCAGCAGTTACGAGCCGCGTCCAGGAAACACCATATATTTT.

Here the CDR3 reads CASKGQGAPRVEKLFF. The DNA for the CDR3 is TGTGCCAGCAAGGGACAGGGGGCCCCGCGGGTTGAAAAACTGTTTTTT. This sequence joins TRBV28 and TRBJ1-4; TRBD1 matches 12 bases. The CDR3 totals 16 residues. Trimming removed 7 bases from V and 7 bases from J; junction bases left unmatched: 10. Germline values: CDR1 MDHEN, CDR2 SYDVKM.

This clone was recorded once. The rearrangement uses TRBV4-1 and TRBJ2-3; TRBD2 might be the D (7 bases). The V end lost 3 bases, the J end lost 2 bases, and 12 bases lay between the germline ends. This CDR3 is built from 15 residues. Germline assignment: CDR1 MGHRA and CDR2 YSYEKL. The CDR3 nucleotides are TGCGCCAGCAGCCACCCAGGGGACTACACAGATACGCAGTATTTT. Amino acids: CASSHPGDYTDTQYF.

The genes are TRBV6-6 and TRBJ2-2; tentatively, D is TRBD1 (6 bases). From germline, CDR1 is MNHNY and CDR2 SVGAGI (reference sequence). V was shortened by 10 bases and J by 1 base, with 13 bases between the two germline ends. The CDR3 consists of 14 residues. As DNA, the CDR3 is TGTGCCATCACGGACAGTTTGAACACCGGGGAGCTGTTTTTT. Translation gives CAITDSLNTGELFF.

The CDR3 DNA is TGTGCCAGCAGTCGATATTGGGCCGGTGCAGAGGGCTACACCTTC. It codes for CASSRYWAGAEGYTF. This chain uses TRBV6-1 with TRBJ1-2, with D hard to call. The germline CDR1 and CDR2 sequences are MNHNS and SASEGT. The CDR3 loop spans 15 amino acids. The ends were cut back, 5 bases at V and 8 bases at J, with 21 bases in the middle.

This clone was observed a handful of times. The chain has TRBV5-1 and TRBJ2-2, with D possibly being TRBD2 (5 bases). The CDR3 extends over 15 amino acids. The germline V gene encodes CDR1 SGHRS and CDR2 YFSETQ. Deletions cut 0 bases from V and 3 bases from J, with 9 bases between. CDR3 region: CASSLGGKHTGELFF. The CDR3 bases are TGCGCCAGCAGCTTGGGAGGGAAACACACCGGGGAGCTGTTTTTT.

In its sample, this clone was seen a few times. V and J are TRBV19 and TRBJ2-1; 11 bases line up with TRBD2. CDR3 size: 15 residues. The germline V gene encodes CDR1 LNHDA and CDR2 SQIVND (reference sequence). Unmatched junction bases numbered 6, after V lost 6 bases and J lost 5 bases. The CDR3 region has the DNA TGTGCCAGTAGCCCTAGCGGGAGGCCTAACAATGAGCAGTTCTTC. Translated: CASSPSGRPNNEQFF.

The CDR3 region is CASIIAGSVSEQFF. The CDR3 bases are TGTGCCAGCATTATAGCGGGGTCGGTCTCTGAGCAGTTCTTC. The V call is TRBV28, the J call TRBJ2-1; 8 nucleotides align to TRBD2. Germline values: CDR1 MDHEN, CDR2 SYDVKM. The CDR3 extends over 14 amino acids. Losses at the gene ends were 7 bases for V and 9 bases for J; bases not matched to a gene: 11. Full variable domain (rest looked up from reference TRBV28 and TRBJ2-1): DVKVTQSSRYLVKRTGEKVFLECVQDMDHENMFWYRQDPGLGLRLIYFSYDVKMKEKGDIPEGYSVSREKKERFSLILESASTNQTSMYLCASIIAGSVSEQFFGPGTRLTVL.

The V call is TRBV5-1, the J call TRBJ2-3; the match to TRBD2 covers 7 bases. The germline CDR1 and CDR2 sequences are SGHRS and YFSETQ. Losses at the gene ends were 1 base for V and 6 bases for J; bases not matched to a gene: 8. The CDR3 has 15 residues. CDR3 region: CASSLSGTPGDTQYF. The CDR3 region has the DNA TGCGCCAGCAGCTTGAGCGGGACCCCAGGGGATACGCAGTATTTT.

The V gene is TRBV7-2, the J gene TRBJ2-5; TRBD2 matches at 11 bases. The DNA end favors TRBJ2-7, so the J call may be wrong. The CDR3 consists of 15 residues. The germline V gene encodes CDR1 SGHTA and CDR2 FQGNSA. CDR3 DNA: TGTGCCAGCAGCTTAGCAGCTAGCGGGAGGTCCGAGCAGTACTTC. It is translated as CASSLAASGRSEQYF.

Written as DNA, the CDR3 is TGCGCCAGCAGCGCACTGGAGCTAGGGGTAGATACGCAGTATTTT. Amino acid sequence: CASSALELGVDTQYF. The chain carries TRBV5-1 and TRBJ2-3; D possibly corresponds to TRBD1 (5 bases). V was pared by 4 bases and J by 5 bases, with 17 bases between. The CDR3 contains 15 residues. Germline loops: CDR1 SGHRS, CDR2 YFSETQ.

The rearrangement uses TRBV4-2 and TRBJ2-7; 10 nucleotides match TRBD2. Germline lookup yields CDR1 LGHNA and CDR2 YNFKEQ. Losses at the gene ends were 0 bases for V and 0 bases for J; bases not matched to a gene: 2. CDR3 size: 16 residues. Here the CDR3 DNA reads TGTGCCAGCAGCCAAGAGCCTAGCGGGAGCTCCTACGAGCAGTACTTC. Its protein is CASSQEPSGSSYEQYF.